The clone carrying this T cell receptor beta chain occurred a few times. The target antigen is unknown. TCRdb fed the 5' RACE reads into MiXCR, producing one record per CDR3 protein. The table records 1.5 million to 2 million distinct CDR3 sequences, about 31% of them present only once. The sample belongs to a study of identical twins. The study's findings and limits: Twin-shared out-of-frame alpha sequences showed excess low generation probability. In monozygotic twins, models underestimated the sharing of out-of-frame TCR alpha. Insertions were reduced in abundant cord blood beta clonotypes but not in memory repertoires.

This receptor was taken from a newborn girl in good health. Sample: cord blood.

DNA for the CDR3: TGCAGCGTTGAACGGGGGGCCTATGGCTACACCTTC. Protein: CSVERGAYGYTF. V is TRBV29-1 and J is TRBJ1-2; possible D gene TRBD1, 6 bases. Trimming removed 2 bases at V and 4 bases at J, with 8 bases between. Germline values: CDR1 SQVTM, CDR2 ANQGSEA. This CDR3 comprises 12 residues.